This T cell receptor beta chain was retrieved from a study of blood T cell repertoires in COVID-19. Study background: T cells, B-cell-depleted T cells, or PBMCs provided the cDNA or gDNA that served as material.

In the original workflow: Estimation of nucleated cell counts relied on the amplification of reference gene primers. TCRdb's copy holds only in-frame clones and misses some; the assay was immunoSEQ multiplex PCR. That table gives V, J and clone size, and the DNA gave D and trimming. The sample lists roughly 310,000 clones; almost 90% were seen once. The CDR3 is 14 residues long. In germline, CDR1 is GTSNPN, CDR2 SVGIG (reference sequence). Trimming pared 1 base from V and 4 bases from J, leaving 14 bases between. J is TRBJ2-7 and V is TRBV30; TRBD2 is a possible D gene (6 bases). Sequenced sample: peripheral blood. This TCR was recovered from a woman aged 25-40 years with COVID-19, enrolled during active disease. This chain's CDR3 is CAWSAGTGLYEQYF. CDR3 nucleotides: TGTGCCTGGAGTGCGGGGACTGGGCTTTACGAGCAGTACTTC.